This T cell receptor beta chain is from a study of post-analysis software for immune sequencing data. Study-wide background: Clinical courses comprised relapsing-remitting, secondary progressive and progressive-relapsing multiple sclerosis. Whole-study results and caveats: Patients carried 4 or 5 TRBV segments more frequently than controls did, and TRBV5-6, TRBV5-1 and TRBV20-1 were among them. Comparison with controls showed significantly lower normalized Chao1 diversity in multiple sclerosis patients.

Note on this clonotype: The antigen is undetermined.

Prepared TCR beta cDNA libraries contained unique molecular identifiers. TCRdb re-analysed the PCR reads in MiXCR, keeping a single row per CDR3 protein. The sample has about 810,000 distinct CDR3 sequences; around 50% are singletons. This CDR3 comprises 13 residues. Germline loops: CDR1 SGHDT, CDR2 YYEEEE. The V end was cut by 0 bases, the J end by 5 bases, with 5 bases between. The sequence derives from a girl aged 10-17 years with multiple sclerosis. Sequences were obtained from blood. The V gene is TRBV5-6, the J gene TRBJ1-4; D is unclear. The CDR3 bases are TGTGCCAGCAGCTTGGACAGAAATGAAAAACTGTTTTTT. Its translation: CASSLDRNEKLFF.